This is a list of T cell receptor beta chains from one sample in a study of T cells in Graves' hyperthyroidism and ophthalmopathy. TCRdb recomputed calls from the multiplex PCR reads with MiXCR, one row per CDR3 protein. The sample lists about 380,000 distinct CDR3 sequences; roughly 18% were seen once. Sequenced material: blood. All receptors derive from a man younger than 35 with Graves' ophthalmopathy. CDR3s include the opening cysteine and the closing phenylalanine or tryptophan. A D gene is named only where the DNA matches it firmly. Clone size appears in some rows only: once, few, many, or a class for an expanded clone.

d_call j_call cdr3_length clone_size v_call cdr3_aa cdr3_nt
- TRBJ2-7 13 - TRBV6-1 CASSWGPSGEQYF TGTGCCAGCAGTTGGGGCCCTTCAGGCGAGCAGTACTTC
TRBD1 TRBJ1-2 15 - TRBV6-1 CASSEWGQDNYGYTF TGTGCCAGCAGTGAATGGGGACAGGATAACTATGGCTACACCTTC
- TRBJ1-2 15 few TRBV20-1 CSASVVGQNNYGYTF TGCAGTGCTAGTGTGGTGGGACAAAACAACTATGGCTACACCTTC
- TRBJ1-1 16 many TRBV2 CASSEEAGAWDTEAFF TGTGCCAGCAGTGAAGAGGCAGGGGCGTGGGACACTGAAGCTTTCTTT
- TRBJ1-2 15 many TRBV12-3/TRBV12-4 CASSPTGGAGYGYTF TGTGCCAGCAGTCCAACCGGGGGGGCAGGCTATGGCTACACCTTC
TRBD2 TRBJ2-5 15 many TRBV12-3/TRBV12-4 CASRPTGGAMETQYF TGTGCCAGCAGACCGACGGGGGGGGCGATGGAGACCCAGTACTTC
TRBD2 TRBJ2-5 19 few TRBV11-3 CASRPSVAGGDTVRETQYF TGTGCCAGCAGACCTTCTGTAGCGGGGGGGGATACCGTCCGGGAGACCCAGTACTTC
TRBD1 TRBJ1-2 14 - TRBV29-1 CSAGRDRGDYGYTF TGCAGCGCTGGCCGGGACAGGGGAGACTATGGCTACACCTTC
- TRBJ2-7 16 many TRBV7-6 CASSLGLRESSYEQYF TGTGCCAGCAGCTTAGGCTTGAGGGAGAGCTCCTACGAGCAGTACTTC
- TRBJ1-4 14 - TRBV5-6 CASSFQTTNEKLFF TGTGCCAGCAGCTTTCAAACAACTAATGAAAAACTGTTTTTT
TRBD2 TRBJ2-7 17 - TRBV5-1 CASSLLAGGGSSYEQYF TGCGCCAGCAGCTTGTTAGCGGGCGGGGGGAGCTCCTACGAGCAGTACTTC
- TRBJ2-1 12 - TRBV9 CASSVSVGEQFF TGTGCCAGCAGCGTCTCCGTTGGTGAGCAGTTCTTC
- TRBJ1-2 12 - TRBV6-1 CASSRAAGGYTF TGTGCCAGCAGTCGGGCGGCTGGTGGCTACACCTTC
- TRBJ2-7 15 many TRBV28 CASSLTPLGPYEQYF TGTGCCAGCAGTTTAACCCCCTTAGGCCCATACGAGCAGTACTTC
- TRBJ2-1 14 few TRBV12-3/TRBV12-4 CATTRSGGGNEQFF TGTGCCACCACCCGGTCAGGAGGCGGGAATGAGCAGTTCTTC
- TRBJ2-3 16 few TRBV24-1 CATSDYSATSTDTQYF TGTGCCACCAGTGACTACAGCGCCACTAGCACAGATACGCAGTATTTT
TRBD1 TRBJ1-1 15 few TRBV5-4 CASSTLNRGVSEAFF TGTGCCAGCAGCACCCTAAACAGGGGAGTCTCTGAAGCTTTCTTT
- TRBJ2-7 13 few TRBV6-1 CASSQGVTYEQYF TGTGCCAGCAGCCAAGGGGTTACCTACGAGCAGTACTTC
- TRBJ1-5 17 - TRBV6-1 CASSEAIGAVGNQPQHF TGTGCCAGCAGTGAAGCAATTGGCGCTGTTGGGAATCAGCCCCAGCATTTT
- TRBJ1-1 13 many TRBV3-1 CASTLGGNTEAFF TGTGCCAGCACACTAGGTGGGAACACTGAAGCTTTCTTT
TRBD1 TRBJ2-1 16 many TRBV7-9 CASSLIPGQNMNEQFF TGTGCCAGCAGCTTAATCCCGGGACAGAATATGAATGAGCAGTTCTTC
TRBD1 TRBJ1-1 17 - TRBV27 CASSSRQGGLMNTEAFF TGTGCCAGCAGTTCCCGGCAGGGGGGCCTCATGAACACTGAAGCTTTCTTT
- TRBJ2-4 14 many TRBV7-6 CASSLASGGSIQYF TGTGCCAGCAGCTTAGCGTCAGGCGGTAGCATTCAGTACTTC
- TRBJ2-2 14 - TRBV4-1 CASSQDQATGELFF TGCGCCAGCAGCCAAGATCAGGCGACCGGGGAGCTGTTTTTT
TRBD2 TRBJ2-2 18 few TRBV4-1 CASSMRGGPRSDTGELFF TGCGCCAGCAGCATGCGGGGGGGCCCTAGGTCTGACACCGGGGAGCTGTTTTTT
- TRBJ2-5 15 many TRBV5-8 CASSSVGGRQETQYF TGTGCCAGCAGCTCCGTGGGGGGACGGCAAGAGACCCAGTACTTC
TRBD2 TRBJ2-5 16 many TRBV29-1 CSVEQSSGGAGETQYF TGCAGCGTTGAACAGTCTAGCGGGGGGGCTGGAGAGACCCAGTACTTC
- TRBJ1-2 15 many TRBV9 CASSVATQGPYGYTF TGTGCCAGCAGCGTAGCTACGCAGGGCCCCTATGGCTACACCTTC
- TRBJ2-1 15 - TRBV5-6 CASSPGEITYNEQFF TGTGCCAGCAGCCCGGGGGAGATTACCTACAATGAGCAGTTCTTC
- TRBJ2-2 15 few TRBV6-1 CASPGEDRRTGELFF TGTGCCAGCCCCGGGGAGGACAGGAGGACCGGGGAGCTGTTTTTT
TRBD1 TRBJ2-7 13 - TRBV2 CASTGDRAYEQYF TGTGCCAGCACGGGGGACAGGGCCTACGAGCAGTACTTC
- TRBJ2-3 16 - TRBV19 CASSIGAISSTDTQCF TGTGCCAGTAGTATCGGGGCGATATCTAGCACAGATACGCAGTGTTTT
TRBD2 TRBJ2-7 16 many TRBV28 CASSYPRDYSFYEQYF TGTGCCAGCAGTTACCCGCGGGACTATTCCTTCTACGAGCAGTACTTC
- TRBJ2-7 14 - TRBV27 CASSYYGGFYEQYF TGTGCCAGCAGTTATTACGGGGGCTTCTACGAGCAGTACTTC
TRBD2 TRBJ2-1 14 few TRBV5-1 CASSLERGGDEQFF TGCGCCAGCAGCTTGGAGCGGGGGGGGGATGAGCAGTTCTTC
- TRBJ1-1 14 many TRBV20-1 CSARDRGGSTEAFF TGCAGTGCTAGAGATCGAGGGGGGAGCACTGAAGCTTTCTTT
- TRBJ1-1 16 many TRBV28 CASPPGQANSNTEAFF TGTGCCAGCCCCCCTGGGCAGGCTAACTCGAACACTGAAGCTTTCTTT
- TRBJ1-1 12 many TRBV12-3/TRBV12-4 CASSPFRAEAFF TGTGCCAGCAGTCCATTTAGAGCTGAAGCTTTCTTT
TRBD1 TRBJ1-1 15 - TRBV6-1 CASSEGTGGVTEAFF TGTGCCAGCAGTGAAGGGACAGGGGGCGTGACTGAAGCTTTCTTT
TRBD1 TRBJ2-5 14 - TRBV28 CASSLGQGAVTQYF TGTGCCAGCAGTTTAGGGCAGGGGGCAGTGACCCAGTACTTC
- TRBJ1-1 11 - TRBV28 CASSFRQEAFF TGTGCCAGCAGTTTCCGACAGGAAGCTTTCTTT
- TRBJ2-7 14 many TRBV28 CASSSRDKYYEQYF TGTGCCAGCAGTTCTAGGGACAAGTACTACGAGCAGTACTTC
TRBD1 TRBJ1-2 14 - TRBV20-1 CSALGQGASYGYTF TGCAGTGCTCTGGGACAGGGGGCGAGCTATGGCTACACCTTC
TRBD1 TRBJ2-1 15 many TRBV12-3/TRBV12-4 CASDPPTGPYNEQFF TGTGCCAGCGACCCGCCGACAGGGCCTTACAATGAGCAGTTCTTC
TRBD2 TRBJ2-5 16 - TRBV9 CASSVGRTSEKETQYF TGTGCCAGCAGCGTCGGGCGGACTAGTGAGAAAGAGACCCAGTACTTC
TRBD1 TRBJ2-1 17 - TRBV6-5 CASSYYADRGFGNEQFF TGTGCCAGCAGTTACTACGCAGACAGGGGGTTCGGGAATGAGCAGTTCTTC
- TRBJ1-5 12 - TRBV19 CATGELNQPQHF TGTGCCACGGGGGAATTAAATCAGCCCCAGCATTTT
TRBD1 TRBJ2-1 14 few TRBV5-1 CASSTGTGENEQFF TGCGCCAGCAGCACTGGTACAGGGGAGAATGAGCAGTTCTTC
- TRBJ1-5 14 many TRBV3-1 CASSQDPDDQPQHF TGTGCCAGCAGCCAAGATCCGGACGATCAGCCCCAGCATTTT
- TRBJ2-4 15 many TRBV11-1 CASSQSWGYGNIQYF TGTGCCAGCAGCCAAAGTTGGGGCTATGGGAACATTCAGTACTTC